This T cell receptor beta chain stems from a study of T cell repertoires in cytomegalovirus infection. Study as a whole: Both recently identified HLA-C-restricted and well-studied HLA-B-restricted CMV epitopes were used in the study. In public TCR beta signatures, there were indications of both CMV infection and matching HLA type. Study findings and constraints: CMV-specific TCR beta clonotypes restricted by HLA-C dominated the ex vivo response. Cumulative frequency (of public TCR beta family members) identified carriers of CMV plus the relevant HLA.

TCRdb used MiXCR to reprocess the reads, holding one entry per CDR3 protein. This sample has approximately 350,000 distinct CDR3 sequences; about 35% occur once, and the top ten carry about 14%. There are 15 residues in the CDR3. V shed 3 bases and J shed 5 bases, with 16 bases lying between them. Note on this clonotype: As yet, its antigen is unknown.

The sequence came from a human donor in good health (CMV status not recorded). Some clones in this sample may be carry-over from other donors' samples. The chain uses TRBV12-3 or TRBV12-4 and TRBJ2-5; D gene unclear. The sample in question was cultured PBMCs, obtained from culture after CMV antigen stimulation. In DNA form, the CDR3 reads TGTGCCAGCAGTTTCGAACCGACATCTTTCGAGACCCAGTACTTC. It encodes CASSFEPTSFETQYF.